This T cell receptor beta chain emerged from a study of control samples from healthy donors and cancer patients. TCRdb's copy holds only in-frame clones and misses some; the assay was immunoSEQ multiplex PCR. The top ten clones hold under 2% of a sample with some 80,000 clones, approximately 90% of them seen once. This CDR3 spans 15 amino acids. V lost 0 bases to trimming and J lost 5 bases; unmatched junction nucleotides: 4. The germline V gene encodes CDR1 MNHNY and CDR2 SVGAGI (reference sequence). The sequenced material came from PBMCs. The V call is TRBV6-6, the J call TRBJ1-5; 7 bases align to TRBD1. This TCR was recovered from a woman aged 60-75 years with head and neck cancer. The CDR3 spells CASSYSGQPYQPQHF. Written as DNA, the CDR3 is TGTGCCAGCAGTTACTCGGGACAGCCTTATCAGCCCCAGCATTTT.